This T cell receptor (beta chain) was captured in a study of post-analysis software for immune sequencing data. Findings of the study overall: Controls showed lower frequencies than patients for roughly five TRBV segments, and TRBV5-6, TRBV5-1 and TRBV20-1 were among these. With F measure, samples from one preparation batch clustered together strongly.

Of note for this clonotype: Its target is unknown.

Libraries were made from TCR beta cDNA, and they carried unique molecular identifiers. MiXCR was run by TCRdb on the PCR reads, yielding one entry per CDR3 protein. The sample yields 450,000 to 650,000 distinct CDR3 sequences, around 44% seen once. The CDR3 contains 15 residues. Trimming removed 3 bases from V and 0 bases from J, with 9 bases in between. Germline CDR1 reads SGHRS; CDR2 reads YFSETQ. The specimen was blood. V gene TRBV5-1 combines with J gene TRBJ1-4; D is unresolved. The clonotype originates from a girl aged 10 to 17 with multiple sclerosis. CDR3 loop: CASSWRSTTNEKLFF. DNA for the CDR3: TGCGCCAGCAGCTGGAGGAGTACAACTAATGAAAAACTGTTTTTT.